One sample yielded the 14 T cell receptor beta chains listed below, sequenced in a study of human T cells and chemical hapten exposure. TCRdb called the RACE reads again in MiXCR, with one record for every CDR3 protein. The data hold 60,000 to 80,000 distinct CDR3 sequences, with approximately 6.1% observed a single time. Time point given: healthy volunteer bleed at 6 weeks. The template was total RNA from unfractionated whole blood. The sequenced sample was whole blood. Receptor source: a female donor in good health. Some clones in this sample may be carry-over from other donors' samples.

The genes are TRBV27 and TRBJ1-2, with D possibly TRBD1 on 6 matching bases. Germline V gives CDR1 MNHEY, CDR2 SMNVEV (reference sequence). This CDR3 region has 13 residues. V was pared by 9 bases and J by 2 bases, with 13 bases between. The CDR3 sequence: CASSGQNNYGYTF. DNA for the CDR3: TGTGCCAGTTCAGGACAGAACAACTATGGCTACACCTTC.

This clonotype was found a few times. CDR3 region: CASSHARDRGTEAFF. In DNA, the CDR3 is TGTGCCAGCAGCCACGCCCGGGACAGGGGAACTGAAGCTTTCTTT. The chain uses TRBV3-1 and TRBJ1-1; 10 bases are shared with TRBD1. Germline CDR1 reads LGHDT; CDR2 reads YNNKEL (reference sequence). The V gene end was trimmed by 3 bases and the J gene end by 5 bases; junction bases not matched to a gene: 6. The CDR3 loop spans 15 amino acids. Filled out from reference TRBV3-1 and TRBJ1-1, the complete variable domain reads DTAVSQTPKYLVTQMGNDKSIKCEQNLGHDTMYWYKQDSKKFLKIMFSYNNKELIINETVPNRFSPKSPDKAHLNLHINSLELGDSAVYFCASSHARDRGTEAFFGQGTRLTVV.

As for this clonotype: A much larger clone lies one base from this, so it may be a read error. The chain is built from TRBV20-1 and TRBJ2-2, with TRBD2 as a possible D gene (5 bases). V was trimmed by 6 bases and J by 4 bases, leaving 12 bases between them. The CDR3 runs 13 residues. CDR1 is DFQATT and CDR2 is SNEGSKA in the germline V gene (reference sequence). CDR3 protein: CSASSEGTGELFF. CDR3 sequence (DNA): TGCAGTGCGTCTAGTGAGGGCACCGGGGAGCTGTTTTTT.

This clonotype was detected many times. V and J are TRBV5-1 and TRBJ1-1; D unclear. CDR1 and CDR2 from the germline V gene are SGHRS and YFSETQ. The V end was cut by 0 bases, the J end by 0 bases, with 3 bases between. The CDR3 consists of 13 residues. In DNA, the CDR3 is TGCGCCAGCAGCTTGGGGATGAACACTGAAGCTTTCTTT. Amino acids: CASSLGMNTEAFF.

This clonotype was seen many times. The CDR3 DNA is TGTGCCAGCAGCCGTAAAGACAGGGGTAACTATGGCTACACCTTC. Amino acid sequence: CASSRKDRGNYGYTF. The chain recombines TRBV6-5 with TRBJ1-2, with 8 bases aligning to TRBD1. The germline V gene encodes CDR1 MNHEY and CDR2 SVGAGI. The CDR3 has 15 amino acids. The V gene end was trimmed by 6 bases and the J gene end by 1 base; junction bases not matched to a gene: 7.

This clonotype was observed at least ten times. The rearrangement uses TRBV6-5 and TRBJ1-4; no reliable D call. V lost 5 bases to trimming and J lost 4 bases, with 11 bases between them. This CDR3 comprises 14 residues. Germline CDR1 reads MNHEY; CDR2 reads SVGAGI. The CDR3 reads CASSTSPHNEKLFF. The CDR3 DNA reads as TGTGCCAGCAGTACGTCCCCCCATAATGAAAAACTGTTTTTT.

This chain uses TRBV7-2 with TRBJ1-5; the match to TRBD1 covers 8 bases. The junction had 6 bases not matched to a gene; V was cut back by 2 bases and J by 6 bases. Germline V gene lookup returns CDR1 SGHTA and CDR2 FQGNSA. CDR3 length equals 15 residues. The CDR3 sequence is CASSLWTGQAQPQHF. The DNA for the CDR3 is TGTGCCAGCAGCTTATGGACAGGGCAGGCTCAGCCCCAGCATTTT.

Many counts were recorded for this clonotype. The rearrangement uses TRBV3-1 and TRBJ2-2; maybe TRBD1 (6 bases). The ends were cut back, 3 bases at V and 0 bases at J, with 11 bases in the middle. The germline CDR1 and CDR2 sequences are LGHDT and YNNKEL (reference sequence). There are 16 residues in the CDR3. The CDR3 loop is CASSHEWTANTGELFF. Written as DNA, the CDR3 is TGTGCCAGCAGCCACGAGTGGACAGCGAACACCGGGGAGCTGTTTTTT. Looking up the rest from reference TRBV3-1 and TRBJ2-2 gives the full variable domain: DTAVSQTPKYLVTQMGNDKSIKCEQNLGHDTMYWYKQDSKKFLKIMFSYNNKELIINETVPNRFSPKSPDKAHLNLHINSLELGDSAVYFCASSHEWTANTGELFFGEGSRLTVL.

This clonotype was counted at least ten times. The chain employs TRBV28 and TRBJ2-1, with TRBD2 as a possible D gene (6 bases). The CDR3 sequence is 12 residues long. The germline gives CDR1 MDHEN, CDR2 SYDVKM. Deletions cut 10 bases from V and 7 bases from J, with 14 bases between. CDR3 nucleotide sequence: TGTGCCATCCGGGGGTTCCGAAATGAGCAGTTCTTC. Amino acids: CAIRGFRNEQFF.

This clonotype was counted at least ten times. This chain uses TRBV28 with TRBJ2-5; 8 nucleotides line up with TRBD2. Germline loops: CDR1 MDHEN, CDR2 SYDVKM. V lost 8 bases and J lost 3; bases outside the gene matches: 8. This CDR3 is built from 14 residues. CDR3 protein: CASLTSDAEETQYF. The CDR3 DNA sequence: TGTGCCAGCCTGACTAGCGACGCAGAAGAGACCCAGTACTTC.

This clonotype was picked up many times. The chain carries TRBV6-1 and TRBJ2-7; 7 nucleotides line up with TRBD2. Looked up from germline, CDR1 is MNHNS and CDR2 is SASEGT. J lost 7 bases, V lost 5 bases, and 11 bases had no gene match. The CDR3 is 14 amino acids. The CDR3 loop reads CASSSGGPLAEQYF. In nucleotides, the CDR3 is TGTGCCAGCAGTTCGGGGGGACCTTTGGCTGAGCAGTACTTC.

The gene calls are TRBV7-2 and TRBJ1-4, with no clear D. The germline CDR1 and CDR2 sequences are SGHTA and FQGNSA. This CDR3 region has 15 residues. V was cut by 1 base and J by 0 bases, with 6 bases left in between. The CDR3 DNA reads as TGTGCCAGCAGCTTAGAACTGGCAACTAATGAAAAACTGTTTTTT. This encodes CASSLELATNEKLFF.

Remarks on this clonotype: Compared with germline, one end of the junction differs, possibly owing to a read error. The CDR3 bases are TGTGCCAGCAATGTACTTTGGGGGGGAGAGCTGTTCTTC. Residues: CASNVLWGGELFF. The genes are TRBV6-2 or TRBV6-3 and TRBJ2-1; the match to TRBD2 covers 7 bases. Germline loops: CDR1 MNHEY, CDR2 SVGEGT. The CDR3 contains 13 residues.

There are a few counts of this clonotype. The CDR3 DNA is TGTGCCAGCATCCCGACTAGCGGGAGCGGCGAGCAGTACTTC. Protein: CASIPTSGSGEQYF. The chain couples TRBV25-1 to TRBJ2-7, with 12 bases that match TRBD2. This CDR3 region has 14 residues. Germline V gene data show CDR1 as MGHDK and CDR2 as SYGVNS. With 7 bases clipped from V and 6 bases from J, the junction kept 7 bases outside the gene matches.